This record covers a single T cell receptor (beta chain). Its target is unknown. V lost 4 bases to trimming and J lost 5 bases; unmatched junction nucleotides: 10. This CDR3 is built from 16 residues. The data derive from a study of T cell responses to AZD1222 COVID-19 vaccine. Findings and caveats of the study: Two AZD1222 doses significantly raised spike-specific TCR breadth and depth over controls. Targets within unmutated variant regions were reportedly found for nearly half of spike-specific TCRs.

The method was immunoSEQ multiplex PCR; TCRdb's version includes in-frame clones alone and lacks a portion of them. The sample yields about 67,000 clones, about 83% seen once. This sequence joins TRBV5-3 and TRBJ2-3, with TRBD2 identical over 10 bases. TRBV5-3 has ORF status, its function being uncertain. The sequence came from an adult who received the AZD1222 COVID-19 vaccine. Source: peripheral blood, taken 28 days after the second AZD1222 dose. The DNA for the CDR3 is TGTGCCAGAAGCCCGGTGGCTAGCGGGGGCGAAGATACGCAGTATTTT. Translation: CARSPVASGGEDTQYF.